Listed here are 3 T cell receptor beta chains from one sample, sequenced in a study of T cells in localized non-small cell lung cancer (dated by TCRdb to 2019 to 2021). The library was obtained by the immunoSEQ multiplex PCR assay. The clones in this table, taken by TCRdb from immuneACCESS, are in-frame only. Not every clone is retained; where verified, under half of the shortfall comes from an unresolved V gene, and the cause of the rest is unknown. The sample records a few thousand clones, roughly 28% of which are singletons. 8% to 9.5% of the sample comes from the top ten. The starting material was lung tumor tissue, obtained before any cancer treatment. These receptors were taken from a female donor of 60 years or more with stage I lung adenocarcinoma.

The chain recombines TRBV29-1 with TRBJ1-1; 9 bases match TRBD1. The CDR3 consists of 13 residues. The V gene's germline CDR1 is SQVTM and CDR2 ANQGSEA. V lost 5 bases, J lost 6 bases, and 7 bases stayed unmatched. The CDR3 DNA reads TGCAGCGTTCGCGGGACAGGGTCGTCTGAAGCTTTCTTT. Its translation: CSVRGTGSSEAFF. Full variable domain (outside the CDR3, taken from reference TRBV29-1 and TRBJ1-1): SAVISQKPSRDICQRGTSLTIQCQVDSQVTMMFWYRQQPGQSLTLIATANQGSEATYESGFVIDKFPISRPNLTFSTLTVSNMSPEDSSIYLCSVRGTGSSEAFFGQGTRLTVV.

Only a few counts were recorded for this clone. The chain combines TRBV19 with TRBJ1-1, with D perhaps matching TRBD1 (6 bases). This CDR3 is built from 14 residues. Looked up from germline, CDR1 is LNHDA and CDR2 is SQIVND (reference sequence). The V end was cut by 7 bases, the J end by 0 bases, with 12 bases between. The CDR3 is CASKNQGMNTEAFF. In nucleotides, the CDR3 is TGTGCCAGTAAGAACCAGGGGATGAACACTGAAGCTTTCTTT.

The chain combines TRBV11-3 with TRBJ2-6; D is possibly TRBD1 (6 bases). V was pared by 5 bases and J by 2 bases, with 13 bases between. This CDR3 is built from 16 residues. Germline V gene sequence: CDR1 SGHNT, CDR2 YENEEA. CDR3 sequence: CASSLRTGTGANVLTF. DNA for the CDR3: TGTGCCAGCAGCCTCAGAACAGGGACTGGGGCCAACGTCCTGACTTTC.